This TCR beta chain came from a study of metastatic and nonmetastatic thyroid tumors. Looking at the study overall: Repertoires from malignant and benign thyroid patients were compared across blood and tumor or nodule tissue.

Original handling: To classify distant metastasis in papillary thyroid cancer, a model was built from CDR3 differences across clinicopathological groups. Using MiXCR, TCRdb re-called clones from the PCR reads. What appears here as the V and J calls and clone size reflects TCRdb's work, not the paper's. This table has 15,000 to 20,000 clones, approximately 27% appearing once. This clone was seen only a few times. Its antigen is unknown. At one of its ends the junction is not consistent with the germline gene, which may arise from a read error. Whole-study findings and limits: Reportedly, malignant thyroid tumors had significantly higher TCR beta diversity than benign nodules, in blood and tumor.

Germline V CDR1 and CDR2: MNHEY, SMNVEV (reference sequence). The CDR3 covers 12 residues. Thyroid surgery took place with no prior treatment in any patient. The source of this sequence is a female donor with papillary thyroid cancer or a benign thyroid nodule (not recorded which). Some clones in this sample may be carry-over from other donors' samples. The material sequenced was tumor tissue. This chain uses TRBV27 with TRBJ2-1, with 9 nucleotides matching TRBD1. CDR3 in DNA: TGTGCCAGCAGTTCGACAGGGGGTGAGCATTTTTTC. Translating gives CASSSTGGEHFF.